This T cell receptor (beta chain) derives from a study of T cell changes during pregnancy in multiple sclerosis. The repertoire was sequenced with immunoSEQ multiplex PCR; TCRdb's copy has only in-frame clones and lacks some. In the table there are 55,000 or so clones, about 87% of which are singletons. This clone appeared a single time. In germline, CDR1 is MDHEN, CDR2 SYDVKM. Trimming took 8 bases from V and 7 from J, leaving 17 bases between them. The length of the CDR3 is 13 residues. The sequence derives from a female donor with multiple sclerosis, enrolled in a pregnancy study. The sequences come from CD4+ T cells from peripheral blood mononuclear cells, collected in the first trimester of pregnancy. This sequence joins TRBV28 and TRBJ1-2, with a possible D match to TRBD1 (6 bases). CDR3 nucleotides: TGTGCCAGCGTCACAGGGTTGGGGTCTGGCTACACCTTC. It codes for CASVTGLGSGYTF.